Below are 8 T cell receptor beta chains sequenced from a single sample in a study of shared clonotypes between healthy human individuals. Sequencing was performed with immunoSEQ multiplex PCR; in TCRdb, only in-frame clones are kept and a portion is missing. The table has about 650,000 clones, roughly 96% seen once; the top ten hold less than 0.13%. Naivety among CD8 cells was defined by CD45RO negativity and positive CCR7 selection, thereby excluding terminally differentiated effector memory CD45RA+ cells. The sequencing input was naive CD8+ T cells sorted from blood. Receptors originate from a young woman in good health.

CDR3 in amino acids: CASSYQGGTEAFF. The CDR3 nucleotides read TGTGCCAGCAGTTATCAGGGTGGCACTGAAGCTTTCTTT. The chain uses TRBV7-9 and TRBJ1-1; D may be TRBD1 (5 bases). CDR1 is SEHNR, CDR2 FQNEAQ, per germline (reference sequence). The CDR3 is made up of 13 amino acids. Trimming removed 6 bases at V and 4 bases at J, with 12 bases between.

V gene TRBV10-3 combines with J gene TRBJ2-1, with TRBD2 identical over 14 bases. The germline CDR1 and CDR2 sequences are ENHRY and SYGVKD. The CDR3 is 17 residues long. V was pared by 6 bases and J by 0 bases, with 4 bases of the junction left unmatched. The CDR3 protein is CAISGLAGGSSYNEQFF. CDR3 bases: TGTGCCATCAGCGGACTAGCGGGAGGAAGCTCCTACAATGAGCAGTTCTTC.

The table lists this clone with a count of one. The J gene is TRBJ2-7, the V gene TRBV29-1, with 8 bases lining up with TRBD2. After removal of 0 bases from V and 6 bases from J, the junction contained 19 bases not matched to a gene. Germline V CDR1 and CDR2: SQVTM, ANQGSEA. CDR3 length equals 18 residues. CDR3 sequence (DNA): TGCAGCGTTGAAGACGGGATGAGCGGGAGTTCCCTTTGGGGCGAGCAGTACTTC. It encodes CSVEDGMSGSSLWGEQYF.

Points on this clone: Other DNA sequences of this sample code for an identical CDR3. The chain is built from TRBV27 and TRBJ2-1; TRBD2 is a possible D gene (6 bases). The CDR3 extends over 14 amino acids. The ends were cut back, 6 bases at V and 5 bases at J, with 14 bases in the middle. The germline CDR1 and CDR2 sequences are MNHEY and SMNVEV (reference sequence). The CDR3 protein is CASSSGTSHNEQFF. The CDR3, as DNA: TGTGCCAGCAGCAGTGGGACTTCTCACAATGAGCAGTTCTTC.

Only one count was recorded for this clone. V usage is TRBV6-1 and J usage is TRBJ2-7, with a possible D match to TRBD1 (6 bases). This CDR3 is 11 amino acids long. Germline CDR1 MNHNS, CDR2 SASEGT. V lost 6 bases and J lost 6, with 9 bases in between. As DNA, the CDR3 is TGTGCCAGCAGCACAGGGCCCGAGCAGTACTTC. It encodes CASSTGPEQYF.

The chain links TRBV28 to TRBJ1-2; D ambiguous. The CDR3 consists of 15 residues. Trimming stripped 4 bases from V and 4 bases from J, with 16 bases between. The V gene's germline CDR1 is MDHEN and CDR2 SYDVKM. CDR3 protein: CASSSPYDSFYGYTF. DNA for the CDR3: TGTGCCAGCAGTTCCCCTTATGACTCGTTCTATGGCTACACCTTC.

J is TRBJ2-1 and V is TRBV10-1, with D perhaps TRBD1 (7 bases). The CDR3 is 13 residues long. Germline CDR1 and CDR2: WNHNN and SYGVQD (reference sequence). Deletions cut 5 bases from V and 8 bases from J, with 13 bases between. The CDR3 reads CASSPGGFDEQFF. CDR3 bases: TGCGCCAGCAGTCCAGGGGGGTTCGATGAGCAGTTCTTC.

This sequence joins TRBV19 and TRBJ1-5; D unclear. The CDR3 length is 17 residues. Germline assignment: CDR1 LNHDA and CDR2 SQIVND (reference sequence). Trimming left V 3 bases short and J 5 bases short, with 20 bases between. For the CDR3, the DNA is TGTGCCAGTAGTATGAGCCCACCCGGGTCTCTTGATCAGCCCCAGCATTTT. It is translated as CASSMSPPGSLDQPQHF.